The present T cell receptor beta chain was sequenced within a study of cytomegalovirus exposure and HLA in healthy donors. 13 Jbeta primers and 60 Vbeta primers were used for the PCR. Generated by immunoSEQ multiplex PCR, the TCRdb table keeps only in-frame clones and is missing some. This sample has about 190,000 clones, with 75% to 90% found just once. Sequencing was performed on PBMCs. The clonotype comes from a boy younger than 18 in good health and CMV-seronegative.

DNA of the CDR3: TGTGCCAGCAGCTTAGAGAGTCCAAACACCGGGGAGCTGTTTTTT. Residues: CASSLESPNTGELFF. This chain joins TRBV11-3 and TRBJ2-2, with D hard to call. Germline-derived CDR1 and CDR2 are SGHNT and YENEEA. The V gene lost 0 bases and the J gene lost 2 bases, with 7 bases spanning the gap. This CDR3 contains 15 residues.